This T cell receptor beta chain derives from a study of CD8 T cells in Susac syndrome (dated by TCRdb to the late 2010s). Study-wide context: Repertoire sequencing was used to test whether CD8+ T cell activation and differentiation in Susac syndrome was antigen driven.

RNA was extracted using the RNeasy kit, and roughly 0.5 to 1 microgram was reverse transcribed with random hexamers. TCR beta CDR3 regions were amplified with the immunoSEQ multiplex PCR assay covering 54 Vbeta and 13 Jbeta segments. PCR amplification bias was corrected by using a synthetic template baseline for primer optimization and computational correction. On the authors' methods: Reads were assigned to V, D and J genes according to IMGT and analyzed in immunoSEQ Analyzer, with only productive sequences retained. Clonality was calculated as one minus the Shannon entropy normalized by log2 of the number of productive unique sequences. For each patient and control, public and private clones were evaluated among the 100 most prevalent clones. Susac-specific clones were defined as absent from healthy and MS cohorts, 850 to 1,300 published viral clones and other ImmuneACCESS disease sequences. Clones were called with MiXCR by TCRdb after fastp trimmed the public reads at Q25, and only in-frame beta chains were retained. Rows with one shared CDR3 protein collapse into an entry with the most common genes and DNA. The V and J calls and clone size are TCRdb's, not the authors'. Counted in this sample were around 200,000 distinct CDR3 sequences; 85% to 95% of them appeared once. Less than 0.11% of the sample belongs to the ten largest clones.

Broad study findings and their caveats: The number of individuals in the TCR sequencing and HLA analysis was acknowledged as relatively small.

Peripheral blood CD8+ and CD4+ T cells from healthy donors, Susac syndrome patients and multiple sclerosis patients were profiled by high-throughput TCR beta sequencing. The healthy donors served as controls matched for age and sex. Bulk CD8+ and CD4+ T cells were purified by magnetic negative isolation, while CD8+ TEMRA cells were enriched using FACS. Blood was collected in EDTA tubes and processed within 24 hours, with PBMCs isolated through density gradient centrifugation. PBMCs intended for TCR sequencing were cryopreserved in liquid nitrogen and thawed later in a water bath at 37 degrees C. Purity of sorted or isolated CD4+, CD8+ and CD8+ TEMRA cells was at least 90%. V is shortened by 0 bases, J by 6 bases, and the region joining them spans 9 bases. Counted from cysteine to phenylalanine, this CDR3 has 13 amino acids. Only the CDR3 DNA is retained, 39 bases long and in frame from the first base. CDR1 and CDR2 were assigned from the germline V gene as SGHRS and YFSETQ.

Turning to this clonotype: Its antigen remains unidentified. Base qualities are not provided; no much larger clone lies one nucleotide away.

The sample comprised CD4+ T cells from PBMCs. The source of this sequence is a human donor in good health. The sequence is built from TRBV5-1 and TRBJ1-2; TRBD1 is possibly the D segment (5 matching bases). The sequence in DNA is TGCGCCAGCAGCTTGGACCAGGGTAATGGCTACACCTTC. Its coded protein is CASSLDQGNGYTF.